This is a list of T cell receptor beta chains from one sample in a study of blood T cells in healthy people across ages. TCRdb re-called the 5' RACE reads with MiXCR, one entry per CDR3 protein. The sample lists about 1.8 million distinct CDR3 sequences; about 50% were seen once. Sequencing was carried out using blood. The receptor set was obtained from a woman aged 35 to 49 in good health. The CDR3 runs from the conserved cysteine through the conserved F or W. The D gene is left open where the match is weak. Size is stated for part of the rows, as once, few or many counts, or as a class when the clone is expanded.

d_call,clone_size,j_call,v_call,cdr3_nt,cdr3_aa
TRBD1,few,TRBJ1-2,TRBV2,TGTGCCAGCACCCGACAGGGGAGTAAAGGCTACACCTTC,CASTRQGSKGYTF
NA,few,TRBJ2-5,TRBV6-6,TGTGCCAGCAGTTACCCGGGCGGCGGTGGAGAGACCCAGTACTTC,CASSYPGGGGETQYF
NA,few,TRBJ2-4,TRBV20-1,TGCAGTGCTAGTGTGGCCGTAGCCAAAAACATTCAGTACTTC,CSASVAVAKNIQYF
NA,NA,TRBJ2-3,TRBV7-6,TGTGCCAGCAGCTTATTAGCGGTAGCCACAGATACGCAGTATTTT,CASSLLAVATDTQYF
NA,NA,TRBJ2-7,TRBV24-1,TGTGCCACCAGTGGACAGGAGAGCTACGAGCAGTACTTC,CATSGQESYEQYF
TRBD1,NA,TRBJ1-2,TRBV5-1,TGCGCCAGCAGCCGACAGGGGGTTGGCTACACCTTC,CASSRQGVGYTF
TRBD1,NA,TRBJ2-5,TRBV7-2,TGTGCCAGCAGCTTAGACAGGGGCCAGCTGGGGGCCCAGTACTTC,CASSLDRGQLGAQYF
TRBD1,few,TRBJ2-5,TRBV12-3/TRBV12-4,TGTGCCAGCAGTTTTCCGGCTCTGCGGGACAGGGGGCCCCACGGACAAGAGACCCAGTACTTC,CASSFPALRDRGPHGQETQYF
NA,many,TRBJ2-7,TRBV6-5,TGTGCCAGCAAGGGCACCGGCGAGCAGTACTTC,CASKGTGEQYF
NA,NA,TRBJ1-6,TRBV20-1,TGCAGTGCTGGCAGGCCGGCTAATTCACCCCTCCACTTT,CSAGRPANSPLHF
TRBD1,NA,TRBJ1-2,TRBV27,TGTGCCTCCTCCGGGACAGGGGAAGTGTATGGCTACACCTTC,CASSGTGEVYGYTF
TRBD1,few,TRBJ2-5,TRBV20-1,TGCAGTGCTGACGACAGGGGCCCCCGGGAGACCCAGTACTTC,CSADDRGPRETQYF
NA,NA,TRBJ2-7,TRBV6-1,TGTGCCAGCAGTGAAGCTGCTGCACTGGGGGCCTACGAGCAGTACTTC,CASSEAAALGAYEQYF
NA,NA,TRBJ2-3,TRBV28,TGTGCCAGCAGTTTAGCGGAGCGGGGCACAGATACGCAGTATTTT,CASSLAERGTDTQYF
TRBD1,NA,TRBJ2-6,TRBV27,TGTGCCAGCAGTTTACCGACAGGGTCTGGGGCCAACGTCCTGACTTTC,CASSLPTGSGANVLTF
TRBD2,few,TRBJ2-5,TRBV25-1,TGTGCCAGCAGTGAAGGCGGGGGGCTTCCAGAGACCCAGTACTTC,CASSEGGGLPETQYF
NA,few,TRBJ2-1,TRBV20-1,TGCAGTGCCCAATCCTTTAGTGATGAGCAGTTCTTC,CSAQSFSDEQFF
NA,NA,TRBJ2-7,TRBV21-1,TGTGCCAGCAGTCATCTTGGCCCCGGGACAGGGGTATTTCGGTACGAGCAGTACTTC,CASSHLGPGTGVFRYEQYF
TRBD2,NA,TRBJ2-2,TRBV12-3/TRBV12-4,TGTGCCAGCAGTCAAAGCGGGGGGGCGATCGGGGAGCTGTTTTTT,CASSQSGGAIGELFF
NA,NA,TRBJ2-5,TRBV2,TGTGCCAGCATTCCCTCGTTCATCGGACAAGAGACCCAGTACTTC,CASIPSFIGQETQYF
NA,few,TRBJ2-3,TRBV10-2,TGTGCCAGCAGCGAACAGGGTCCCACAGATACGCAGTATTTT,CASSEQGPTDTQYF
NA,NA,TRBJ2-1,TRBV27,TGTGCCAGCAGTTCCGGGATTTACAAAGAGCAGTTCTTC,CASSSGIYKEQFF
NA,NA,TRBJ1-1,TRBV7-2,TGTGCCAGCAGCTTAGACCCCTCGAACACTGAAGCTTTCTTT,CASSLDPSNTEAFF
TRBD1,NA,TRBJ2-3,TRBV29-1,TGCAGCGTTGAAGGGACAGGGGGCCAGTATTTT,CSVEGTGGQYF
NA,NA,TRBJ2-1,TRBV20-1,TGCAGTGCTAGAGCCCCCGGCTCCTACAATGAGCAGTTCTTC,CSARAPGSYNEQFF
NA,few,TRBJ2-3,TRBV7-2,TGTGCCAGCAGTCCCAGGCGGGGCCCCACAGATACGCAGTATTTT,CASSPRRGPTDTQYF
TRBD1,few,TRBJ2-3,TRBV13,TGTGCCAGCAGCTTAGTGGTTGGGACAGGGGGCGGTAAGACAGATACGCAGTATTTT,CASSLVVGTGGGKTDTQYF
NA,NA,TRBJ2-3,TRBV20-1,TGCAGTGCCGCCGGGGGCCCCCTCACAGATACGCAGTATTTT,CSAAGGPLTDTQYF
TRBD2,NA,TRBJ2-1,TRBV9,TGTGCCAGCAGCCCATGGACTAGCGGGGGGTTCAATGAGCAGTTCTTC,CASSPWTSGGFNEQFF
NA,NA,TRBJ2-7,TRBV10-3,TGTGCCATAGGCGAGGTCATGGCCCAGTACTTC,CAIGEVMAQYF
NA,few,TRBJ2-5,TRBV7-2,TGTGCCAGCAGCTTGGGTACGAGGGCGGAGACCCAGTACTTC,CASSLGTRAETQYF
TRBD2,few,TRBJ2-3,TRBV4-3,TGCGCCAGCAGCCAAGACACTAGCGGGAGATCAGATACGCAGTATTTT,CASSQDTSGRSDTQYF
NA,NA,TRBJ2-2,TRBV29-1,TGCAGCGTTGGAAGGGGACTTCACACCGGGGAGCTGTTTTTT,CSVGRGLHTGELFF
NA,NA,TRBJ1-2,TRBV3-1,TGTGCCAGCAGCCAAGATCAAGTAGTCTATGGCTACACCTTC,CASSQDQVVYGYTF
NA,NA,TRBJ2-3,TRBV27,TGTGCCAGCAGAGATTACGGTGGATCGGAAGATACGCAGTATTTT,CASRDYGGSEDTQYF
TRBD1,few,TRBJ2-3,TRBV5-6,TGTGCCAGCAGCTTGTGGTGGACAGGGGTTTTGGGCACAGATACGCAGTATTTT,CASSLWWTGVLGTDTQYF
NA,once,TRBJ1-4,TRBV5-1,TGCGCCAGCAGCCGCGCCGTTGGAACTAATGAAAAACTGTTTTTT,CASSRAVGTNEKLFF
NA,few,TRBJ2-7,TRBV4-1,TGCGCCAGCAGCCAAGAAGGAAAGGGGGTGGCCTCCTACGAGCAGTACTTC,CASSQEGKGVASYEQYF
NA,NA,TRBJ2-7,TRBV29-1,TGCAGCGTTGGAGGGGTAACGTTCGAGCAGTACTTC,CSVGGVTFEQYF
TRBD2,many,TRBJ2-1,TRBV24-1,TGTGCCACCATGGATAGGACTAGCGGGGGGGCTCTCAATGAGCAGTTCTTC,CATMDRTSGGALNEQFF
NA,NA,TRBJ2-3,TRBV12-3/TRBV12-4,TGTGCCAGCAGTTTAGAGATGGACTCGATGCGATTTCCAGATACGCAGTATTTT,CASSLEMDSMRFPDTQYF
TRBD1,NA,TRBJ2-3,TRBV20-1,TGCAGTGCCCCAAACAGGGGGCGGAGCACAGATACGCAGTATTTT,CSAPNRGRSTDTQYF
TRBD2,NA,TRBJ2-3,TRBV15,TGTGCCACCAGCAGGCGGGGGGCGGGAGATACGCAGTATTTT,CATSRRGAGDTQYF
NA,NA,TRBJ1-1,TRBV10-3,TGTGCCATCAGTGAGGTGCAGGGAGGCTTTAACCCTGAAGCTTTCTTT,CAISEVQGGFNPEAFF
NA,NA,TRBJ2-1,TRBV12-5,TGTGCTAGTGGTAATCAGGGAGCCCGGGAGCAGTTCTTC,CASGNQGAREQFF
NA,NA,TRBJ2-5,TRBV29-1,TGCAGCGTTGAACTTAGGGGGCAAGAGACCCAGTACTTC,CSVELRGQETQYF
NA,NA,TRBJ1-2,TRBV24-1,TGTGCCACCAGTGACAGTTCCTATGGCTACACCTTC,CATSDSSYGYTF
TRBD2,NA,TRBJ2-2,TRBV12-3/TRBV12-4,TGTGCCAGCAGTAAACTAGCGGGGGGGGAGCTGTTTTTT,CASSKLAGGELFF
TRBD1,NA,TRBJ1-2,TRBV11-2,TGTGCCAGCAGCTTAGATCATCCGGACAGGGGGTATAACTATGGCTGCACCTTC,CASSLDHPDRGYNYGCTF
NA,few,TRBJ2-1,TRBV7-2,TGTGCCAGCAGCTTCCCACAGACCTACAATGAGCAGTTCTTC,CASSFPQTYNEQFF
TRBD1,once,TRBJ2-7,TRBV5-5,TGTGCCAGCAGCTTAAATCGGGACAGGGCCCACGAGCAGTACTTC,CASSLNRDRAHEQYF
NA,NA,TRBJ2-4,TRBV6-1,TGTGCCAGTACCGATAGTTTGGTCAAAAACATTCAGTACTTC,CASTDSLVKNIQYF
NA,few,TRBJ2-1,TRBV5-4,TGTGCCAGCAGCTTAGGCAGGAGCGACCACAATGAGCAGTTCTTC,CASSLGRSDHNEQFF
TRBD2,NA,TRBJ2-3,TRBV3-1,TGTGCCAGCAGCCAAAGGAGCCGGGGGGGGCGCGGCACAGATACGCAGTATTTT,CASSQRSRGGRGTDTQYF